This TCR beta chain is from a study of shared T cell receptors in the human thymus. V lost 3 bases, J lost 7 bases, and 13 bases lay in between. Germline V gene lookup returns CDR1 WSHSY and CDR2 SAAADI. The CDR3 length is 13 residues. In this sample, this clone turned up a few times. Profiling relied on immunoSEQ multiplex PCR, and the TCRdb table lists in-frame clones only, not all of them. Of hundreds of thousands of clones in the sample, approximately 88% are singletons; the top ten hold about 0.01%. The same specimen was also included in a second study, on human thymus T cells. That paper notes: Thymic samples were excised during corrective heart operations. In unrelated individuals, thymic repertoires overlapped highly, according to related research.

This chain connects TRBV10-2 to TRBJ2-7; a possible D gene is TRBD2 (6 bases). Material: thymocytes. This sequence was found in a boy under two years old with a congenital heart defect. Here the CDR3 reads CASSERGAKEQYF. CDR3 in DNA: TGCGCCAGCAGTGAACGCGGGGCTAAGGAGCAGTACTTC.